The 29 T cell receptor beta chains listed next were all sequenced from one sample in a study of blood T cells in healthy people across ages. Through a sample-barcoded 5' primer and a J-beta primer mix, a second PCR was run for roughly 6 to 12 cycles. Each CDR3 protein is one row after TCRdb ran MiXCR on the 5' RACE reads. The sample includes hundreds of thousands of distinct CDR3 sequences, 25% to 35% of them seen just once. The sequencing sample was made of blood. All receptors derive from a woman older than 75 in good health.

This clonotype occurred many times. This chain connects TRBV24-1 to TRBJ2-1; a possible D gene is TRBD1 (7 bases). Trimming removed 3 bases from V and 9 bases from J, with 20 bases in between. CDR3 length: 16 residues. Germline CDR1 is KGHDR and CDR2 is SFDVKD. In nucleotides, the CDR3 is TGTGCCACCAGTGATCAAGGGGACTCCAGGGGGATTGAGCAGTTCTTC. It translates to CATSDQGDSRGIEQFF.

The genes are TRBV27 and TRBJ2-3; 15 nucleotides line up with TRBD2. CDR3 length equals 17 residues. J was trimmed by 3 bases and V by 4 bases; bases with no gene match: 5. CDR1 and CDR2 from the germline V gene are MNHEY and SMNVEV (reference sequence). The chain's CDR3 is CASSWTSGGAGTDTQYF. CDR3 DNA: TGTGCCAGCAGTTGGACTAGCGGGGGGGCCGGAACAGATACGCAGTATTTT.

This clonotype was observed many times. V gene TRBV7-2 combines with J gene TRBJ2-1, with no clear D. V lost 3 bases, J lost 7 bases, and 7 bases lay in between. The CDR3 extends over 12 amino acids. The V gene's germline CDR1 is SGHTA and CDR2 FQGNSA. The DNA of the CDR3 is TGTGCCAGCAGCTTTACGAAGAATGAGCAGTTCTTC. Translated: CASSFTKNEQFF.

This clonotype was found a few times. The rearrangement uses TRBV28 and TRBJ2-4; D possibly matches TRBD1 or TRBD2 (5 bases each). Germline V gene sequence: CDR1 MDHEN, CDR2 SYDVKM. The V end lost 7 bases, the J end lost 6 bases, and 16 bases lay between the germline ends. CDR3 size: 14 residues. CDR3 sequence (DNA): TGTGCCAGCATTGGTGTGGCTGGGGGAAACATTCAGTACTTC. This sequence encodes CASIGVAGGNIQYF.

As regards this clonotype: Lacking the conserved final phenylalanine or tryptophan, this CDR3 likely reflects a read error. The chain combines TRBV12-3 or TRBV12-4 with TRBJ2-7; TRBD1 matches 9 bases. J gave up 2 bases and V 5 bases, and 4 bases lay outside the gene matches. The CDR3 is made up of 14 amino acids. The CDR3 is CASSPGQGTYEQYC. CDR3 coding DNA: TGTGCCAGCAGTCCGGGACAGGGTACCTACGAGCAGTACTGC.

This clonotype has only a few counts. The chain links TRBV3-1 to TRBJ2-2; 8 nucleotides match TRBD1. The CDR3 runs 15 residues. V lost 2 bases and J lost 4; bases outside the gene matches: 3. Germline V lookup: CDR1 LGHDT, CDR2 YNNKEL (reference sequence). CDR3 region: CASSQRTGSTGELFF. As DNA, the CDR3 is TGTGCCAGCAGCCAAAGGACAGGGAGCACCGGGGAGCTGTTTTTT.

This rearrangement joins TRBV18 to TRBJ1-1; D remains unclear. The germline gives CDR1 KGHSH, CDR2 LQKENI. There are 17 residues in the CDR3. V lost 2 bases and J lost 1, with 17 bases in between. The CDR3 DNA follows: TGTGCCAGCTCACCAAAGACCCCGGAGGTGGCGAACACTGAAGCTTTCTTT. This encodes CASSPKTPEVANTEAFF.

As for this clonotype: One base away lies a much larger clone, so this may be a sequencing read error. This chain joins TRBV6-2 or TRBV6-3 and TRBJ1-2; 10 positions agree with TRBD1. The V gene's germline CDR1 is MNHEY and CDR2 SVGEGT. This CDR3 comprises 14 residues. The CDR3 bases are TGTGCCAGCAGTGACAGGGGGCATAACTATGGCTACGCCTTC. This codes for CASSDRGHNYGYAF.

With regard to this clonotype: This may come from a read error, since a much larger clone is one base off. The V gene is TRBV5-1, the J gene TRBJ2-1, with TRBD2 matching over 7 bases. CDR3 length equals 14 residues. The V gene end was trimmed by 3 bases and the J gene end by 6 bases; junction bases not matched to a gene: 6. Germline V lookup: CDR1 SGHRS, CDR2 YFSETQ. The CDR3 here is CASSWELATNEQFF. CDR3 DNA sequence: TGCGCCAGCAGCTGGGAACTAGCGACCAATGAGCAGTTCTTC. Full variable domain (rest looked up from reference TRBV5-1 and TRBJ2-1): KAGVTQTPRYLIKTRGQQVTLSCSPISGHRSVSWYQQTPGQGLQFLFEYFSETQRNKGNFPGRFSGRQFSNSRSEMNVSTLELGDSALYLCASSWELATNEQFFGPGTRLTVL.

The rearrangement uses TRBV24-1 and TRBJ2-2; no firm D call. This CDR3 region has 14 residues. Trimming shortened V by 1 base and J by 6 bases, and 8 bases separated the two germline ends. Germline CDR1 reads KGHDR; CDR2 reads SFDVKD. The CDR3 reads CATSDLALAGELFF. The CDR3, as DNA: TGTGCCACCAGTGATTTAGCTCTTGCCGGGGAGCTGTTTTTT.

This clonotype was seen more than once but under ten times. V usage is TRBV7-9 and J usage is TRBJ2-1; TRBD1 matches 9 bases. The CDR3 totals 12 residues. The ends lost 1 base at V and 15 bases at J; junction bases unmatched: 4. Germline CDR1 reads SEHNR; CDR2 reads FQNEAQ (reference sequence). The CDR3 spells CASSLGGQGGFF. The CDR3, as DNA: TGTGCCAGCAGCTTAGGGGGACAGGGTGGGTTCTTC.

This clonotype has at least ten counts. The V and J genes are TRBV5-1 and TRBJ2-5, with 10 bases matching TRBD1. Losses at the gene ends were 8 bases for V and 3 bases for J; bases not matched to a gene: 10. Germline assignment: CDR1 SGHRS and CDR2 YFSETQ. The length of the CDR3 is 15 residues. The CDR3 reads CASSYPGTGEETQYF. In nucleotides, the CDR3 is TGCGCCAGTTCCTACCCCGGGACAGGGGAAGAGACCCAGTACTTC.

This clonotype was observed many times. This chain connects TRBV28 to TRBJ2-3, with 7 bases matching TRBD2. The trim removed 7 bases at V and 5 bases at J, leaving 6 bases unmatched. Per the germline V gene, CDR1 is MDHEN and CDR2 is SYDVKM. The CDR3 totals 13 residues. The CDR3 is CASNGLAEDTQYF. The CDR3 DNA is TGTGCCAGCAACGGGCTAGCGGAAGATACGCAGTATTTT.

This clonotype was counted ten times or more. This chain links TRBV7-2 with TRBJ2-1; a possible D gene is TRBD1 (6 bases). This CDR3 is built from 11 residues. Per germline, CDR1 SGHTA and CDR2 FQGNSA. CDR3 in DNA: TGTGCTACCGGACAGAACAATGAGCAGTTCTTC. Translated, it gives CATGQNNEQFF.

In its sample, this clonotype was seen once. A much bigger clone sits one base away, suggesting this may be a read error. V gene TRBV6-1 combines with J gene TRBJ1-4, with D unresolved. The CDR3 has 12 residues. Germline CDR1 is MNHNS and CDR2 is SASEGT. CDR3 DNA sequence: TGTACCAGCAGTGAAAGGTCAGCTTTACTGTTTTTT. Translated: CTSSERSALLFF.

The chain recombines TRBV27 with TRBJ1-6; D might be TRBD1 (6 bases). The ends were cut back, 2 bases at V and 11 bases at J, with 13 bases in the middle. Germline V gene sequence: CDR1 MNHEY, CDR2 SMNVEV (reference sequence). The CDR3 has 14 residues. The CDR3 loop is CASSLARGKTPLHF. Here the CDR3 DNA reads TGTGCCAGCAGTTTAGCCAGGGGAAAGACACCCCTCCACTTT.

As concerns this clonotype: Being one base from a much bigger clone, this may be a read error. The chain carries TRBV18 and TRBJ2-3, with D perhaps being TRBD1 or TRBD2 (6 bases each). The CDR3 sequence is 18 residues long. Trimming shortened V by 1 base and J by 0 bases, and 17 bases separated the two germline ends. Germline V lookup: CDR1 KGHSH, CDR2 LQKENI. The CDR3 DNA reads as TGTGCCAGCTCACCACGACCCAGGGGCGGGGTTAGCACAGATACGCAGTATTTT. Its protein product is CASSPRPRGGVSTDTQYF.

This clonotype was counted between two and nine times. CDR3 in DNA: TGTGCCAGCAGCAAAATAATAAACTATGGCTACACCTTC. Translated: CASSKIINYGYTF. This chain joins TRBV21-1 and TRBJ1-2. TRBV21-1 is termed a pseudogene. The CDR3 has 13 amino acids.

J is TRBJ2-1 and V is TRBV6-6, with D possibly matching TRBD1 (7 bases). Germline CDR1 and CDR2: MNHNY and SVGAGI (reference sequence). The CDR3 extends over 17 amino acids. Between the trimmed V and J ends, which lost 0 bases and 6 bases, there was a span of 18 bases. The CDR3 coding sequence is TGTGCCAGCAGTTACTCGGGGGGCAGGGGGACAGTCAATGAGCAGTTCTTC. Amino acid sequence: CASSYSGGRGTVNEQFF.

This clonotype was recorded at least ten times. This rearrangement joins TRBV12-3 or TRBV12-4 to TRBJ2-4; 8 bases match TRBD1. This CDR3 spans 13 amino acids. V shed 6 bases, J shed 7 bases, and the junction held 5 bases outside the gene matches. Written as DNA, the CDR3 is TGTGCCAGCAGAAGGACAGGGCGGAACATTCAGTACTTC. It encodes CASRRTGRNIQYF.

This clonotype was seen more than once but under ten times. The rearrangement links TRBV9 to TRBJ2-2; 7 bases match TRBD1. Per germline, CDR1 SGDLS and CDR2 YYNGEE. The CDR3 is 14 amino acids. With 4 bases clipped from V and 9 bases from J, the junction kept 9 bases outside the gene matches. The CDR3 is CASSPGTVGRELFF. The CDR3 DNA is TGTGCCAGCAGCCCCGGGACAGTGGGCCGGGAGCTGTTTTTT.

The gene calls are TRBV7-2 and TRBJ1-1; tentative D call: TRBD1 (5 bases). V lost 1 base to trimming and J lost 4 bases, with 10 bases between them. Germline-derived CDR1 and CDR2 are SGHTA and FQGNSA. This CDR3 spans 14 amino acids. The CDR3 coding sequence is TGTGCCAGCAGCTTAGTTGGGGGGTTCACTGAAGCTTTCTTT. This encodes CASSLVGGFTEAFF.

In this sample, this clonotype turned up many times. This sequence joins TRBV14 and TRBJ2-3; D is ambiguous. Trimming removed 1 base at V and 1 base at J, with 9 bases between. Germline assignment: CDR1 SGHDN and CDR2 FVKESK. CDR3 size: 15 residues. The CDR3 loop reads CASSQVGVGTDTQYF. DNA for the CDR3: TGTGCCAGCAGCCAAGTAGGTGTCGGCACAGATACGCAGTATTTT. The whole variable domain, filled in from reference TRBV14 and TRBJ2-3, reads EAGVTQFPSHSVIEKGQTVTLRCDPISGHDNLYWYRRVMGKEIKFLLHFVKESKQDESGMPNNRFLAERTGGTYSTLKVQPAELEDSGVYFCASSQVGVGTDTQYFGPGTRLTVL.

A note on this clonotype: A much larger clone is a single base away; this may be a read error. The J gene is TRBJ2-5, the V gene TRBV5-1; D is possibly TRBD2 (5 bases). Germline V lookup: CDR1 SGHRS, CDR2 YFSETQ. The CDR3 sequence is 13 residues long. This CDR3 reads CAGRQGLIETQYF. In DNA form, the CDR3 reads TGCGCCGGCAGACAAGGACTTATAGAGACCCAGTACTTC.

This clonotype showed up many times. The CDR3 DNA reads as TGTGCCCATACCTCGGGGTACGAGCAGTACTTC. It yields the protein CAHTSGYEQYF. This chain uses TRBV30 with TRBJ2-7; TRBD2 is a possible D gene (5 bases). CDR1 GTSNPN and CDR2 SVGIG come from the germline V gene (reference sequence). This CDR3 spans 11 amino acids. Trimming took off 8 bases at V and 4 bases at J, with 12 bases between the two ends. Drawing the rest from reference TRBV30 and TRBJ2-7, the complete variable domain is SQTIHQWPATLVQPVGSPLSLECTVEGTSNPNLYWYRQAAGRGLQLLFYSVGIGQISSEVPQNLSASRPQDRQFILSSKKLLLSDSGFYLCAHTSGYEQYFGPGTRLTVT.

The chain combines TRBV6-2 or TRBV6-3 with TRBJ2-1, with 7 positions matching TRBD2. Germline-derived CDR1 and CDR2 are MNHEY and SVGEGT. After removal of 7 bases from V and 7 bases from J, the junction contained 1 base not matched to a gene. The CDR3 is made up of 11 amino acids. The CDR3 DNA follows: TGTGCCAGCATCGGGGGGAATGAGCAGTTCTTC. Encoded protein: CASIGGNEQFF.

This clonotype came up a few times. It may be a read error: a sequence one base away is much more abundant. This sequence joins TRBV10-3 and TRBJ2-5, with 11 nucleotides matching TRBD1. Germline CDR1 reads ENHRY; CDR2 reads SYGVKD. The trim removed 3 bases at V and 11 bases at J, leaving 17 bases unmatched. This CDR3 is 17 amino acids long. DNA of the CDR3: TGTGCCATCAGTGAAACCACCGGGACAGGGGGGTCCAATGAGCAGTACTTC. Amino acids: CAISETTGTGGSNEQYF.

A note on this clonotype: Sequence at one end of the junction differs from germline and may be a read error. The chain joins TRBV7-8 to TRBJ2-3; TRBD2 aligns across 8 bases. The CDR3 has 15 amino acids. Germline CDR1 and CDR2: SGHVS and FQNEAQ. The CDR3 DNA is TGTGCCCGCAGCTTATTGGGCGGGGGGTCAGATACGCAGTATTTT. The encoded protein is CARSLLGGGSDTQYF.

A single count supports this clonotype. A clone one base away is much larger, so this may be a read error. This chain uses TRBV7-9 with TRBJ2-4, with unresolved D. The germline CDR1 and CDR2 sequences are SEHNR and FQNEAQ (reference sequence). The CDR3 runs 12 residues. CDR3 region: CASSAQKNIEYF. CDR3 nucleotide sequence: TGTGCCAGCAGCGCCCAGAAAAACATTGAGTACTTC.